A selection of T cell receptor beta chains follows, all from one sample in a study of T-cell memory formation after mild COVID-19. TCRdb called the 5' RACE reads again in MiXCR, with one record for every CDR3 protein. The sample records hundreds of thousands of distinct CDR3 sequences, roughly 22% being singletons. Sequencing input: PBMCs or a T cell subset sorted from them (not recorded which). Every receptor here comes from an adult woman who had mild COVID-19 (a few samples of this study predate the infection). Cell type and time point are not known. Both conserved end residues are part of each CDR3. Fields, in order: V gene, D gene, J gene, clone size, CDR3 DNA, CDR3 protein. The D gene is left open where the match is weak. Clone size appears in some rows only: once, few, many, or a class for an expanded clone.

v_call: TRBV5-1; d_call: .; j_call: TRBJ2-1; clone_size: few; cdr3_nt: TGCGCCAGCAGCTCGGATGCTTTACATGAGCAGTTCTTC; cdr3_aa: CASSSDALHEQFF
v_call: TRBV12-3/TRBV12-4; d_call: TRBD2; j_call: TRBJ2-1; clone_size: .; cdr3_nt: TGTGCCAGCAGTCCGGGGACTAGCGTAGGGTACAATGAGCAGTTCTTC; cdr3_aa: CASSPGTSVGYNEQFF
v_call: TRBV11-2; d_call: .; j_call: TRBJ1-6; clone_size: .; cdr3_nt: TGTGCCAGCAGCTTAATGAGTTATAATTCACCCCTCCACTTT; cdr3_aa: CASSLMSYNSPLHF
v_call: TRBV7-6; d_call: .; j_call: TRBJ2-1; clone_size: .; cdr3_nt: TGTGCCAGCACCTCGATCCCCTCGGGGGCATTTGACAATGAGCAGTTCTTC; cdr3_aa: CASTSIPSGAFDNEQFF
v_call: TRBV7-9; d_call: TRBD1; j_call: TRBJ2-2; clone_size: many; cdr3_nt: TGTGCCAGCAGCTTACCCCGACAGGGGTCGAACACCGGGGAGCTGTTTTTT; cdr3_aa: CASSLPRQGSNTGELFF
v_call: TRBV20-1; d_call: .; j_call: TRBJ2-1; clone_size: .; cdr3_nt: TGCAGTGCTCGACGACAGAGTTACAATGAGCAGTTCTTC; cdr3_aa: CSARRQSYNEQFF
v_call: TRBV5-1; d_call: .; j_call: TRBJ2-5; clone_size: .; cdr3_nt: TGCGCCAGCAGCTTGGCGCCGTCTAAAACCCAAGAGACCCAGTACTTC; cdr3_aa: CASSLAPSKTQETQYF
v_call: TRBV19; d_call: TRBD2; j_call: TRBJ2-5; clone_size: .; cdr3_nt: TGTGCCAGTAGTCCCCTCAGAACTAGCGGCCAAGAGACCCAGTACTTC; cdr3_aa: CASSPLRTSGQETQYF
v_call: TRBV12-3/TRBV12-4; d_call: TRBD1; j_call: TRBJ2-7; clone_size: .; cdr3_nt: TGTGCCAGCAACAATCCCGGGACAGGGACCTACGAGCAGTACTTC; cdr3_aa: CASNNPGTGTYEQYF
v_call: TRBV3-1; d_call: TRBD1; j_call: TRBJ2-7; clone_size: .; cdr3_nt: TGTGCCAGCAGGCAGACAGGGGCGATCACCGAGCAGTACTTC; cdr3_aa: CASRQTGAITEQYF
v_call: TRBV20-1; d_call: TRBD2; j_call: TRBJ2-2; clone_size: few; cdr3_nt: TGCAGTGCCTATACTAGCGGGGGGGCTAACATACCAGGGGAGCTGTTTTTT; cdr3_aa: CSAYTSGGANIPGELFF
v_call: TRBV15; d_call: .; j_call: TRBJ2-3; clone_size: .; cdr3_nt: TGTGCCACCAGCAGAGCCGGGACGAACTCGGATACGCAGTATTTT; cdr3_aa: CATSRAGTNSDTQYF
v_call: TRBV5-6; d_call: .; j_call: TRBJ2-1; clone_size: .; cdr3_nt: TGTGCCAGCAGCTGGGGGTCCGGGCGGTATAAGGAGTTCTTC; cdr3_aa: CASSWGSGRYKEFF
v_call: TRBV7-2; d_call: TRBD1; j_call: TRBJ1-2; clone_size: many; cdr3_nt: TGTGCCAGCAGCCTCCGGGACAGGGGAATTTGGACCTTC; cdr3_aa: CASSLRDRGIWTF
v_call: TRBV5-1; d_call: .; j_call: TRBJ1-2; clone_size: .; cdr3_nt: TGCGCCAGCAGCTCGAACCCGGCGCGAGACTATGGCTACACCTTC; cdr3_aa: CASSSNPARDYGYTF
v_call: TRBV25-1; d_call: TRBD2; j_call: TRBJ2-3; clone_size: .; cdr3_nt: TGTGCCAGCAGTGGGCCCGGAGGGACTAGCGGGGGGTGG; cdr3_aa: CASSGPGGTSGGW
v_call: TRBV4-3; d_call: TRBD2; j_call: TRBJ2-7; clone_size: few; cdr3_nt: TGCGCCAGCAGCCAAGGTCCCGGAGCGGGAGCCCACGAGCAGTACTTC; cdr3_aa: CASSQGPGAGAHEQYF
v_call: TRBV7-2; d_call: TRBD1; j_call: TRBJ1-1; clone_size: few; cdr3_nt: TGTGCCAGCAGTTCAGGTTGGACAGGGGGCAATTCCTTGGACACTGAAGCTTTCTTT; cdr3_aa: CASSSGWTGGNSLDTEAFF
v_call: TRBV18; d_call: .; j_call: TRBJ1-2; clone_size: .; cdr3_nt: TGTGCCAGCTCACAAGGAGACAGAAACTATGGCTACACCTTC; cdr3_aa: CASSQGDRNYGYTF
v_call: TRBV5-4; d_call: .; j_call: TRBJ2-2; clone_size: .; cdr3_nt: TGTGCCAGCAGCTTGTCGGCAACCGGGGAGCTGTTTTTT; cdr3_aa: CASSLSATGELFF
v_call: TRBV12-3/TRBV12-4; d_call: TRBD1; j_call: TRBJ1-5; clone_size: few; cdr3_nt: TGTGCCAGCAGTCCCGGGACAGGGGGCAGTCAGCCCCAGCATTTT; cdr3_aa: CASSPGTGGSQPQHF
v_call: TRBV6-5; d_call: .; j_call: TRBJ2-3; clone_size: .; cdr3_nt: TGTGCCAGCAAGATGACTTCTAGCACAGATACGCAGTATTTT; cdr3_aa: CASKMTSSTDTQYF
v_call: TRBV6-5; d_call: .; j_call: TRBJ2-1; clone_size: .; cdr3_nt: TGTGCCAGCAGTTACTCAGGGGTCTCCTACAATGAGCAGTTCTTC; cdr3_aa: CASSYSGVSYNEQFF
v_call: TRBV15; d_call: TRBD1; j_call: TRBJ2-5; clone_size: many; cdr3_nt: TGTGCCACCAGCAAGGACAGGGGAGAGACCCAGTACTTC; cdr3_aa: CATSKDRGETQYF
v_call: TRBV30; d_call: .; j_call: TRBJ1-1; clone_size: .; cdr3_nt: TGTGCCTGGACCGGAGGGACACGGGACACTGAAGCTTTCTTT; cdr3_aa: CAWTGGTRDTEAFF
v_call: TRBV19; d_call: TRBD2; j_call: TRBJ2-7; clone_size: .; cdr3_nt: TGTGCCAGTAGTATAGCGGACGGGAGGGCGAAAACTCGCACCTACGAGCAGTACTTC; cdr3_aa: CASSIADGRAKTRTYEQYF
v_call: TRBV10-3; d_call: .; j_call: TRBJ2-7; clone_size: few; cdr3_nt: TGTGCCATCAGTGAGTCGAGGAGTAACTACGAGCAGTACTTC; cdr3_aa: CAISESRSNYEQYF
v_call: TRBV27; d_call: .; j_call: TRBJ2-1; clone_size: few; cdr3_nt: TGTGCCAGCAGTTTCGGTAGGGAGCAGTTCTTC; cdr3_aa: CASSFGREQFF
v_call: TRBV5-1; d_call: .; j_call: TRBJ2-1; clone_size: .; cdr3_nt: TGCGCCAGCAGCTTTATGGGGGCCGGGGATGAGCAGTTCTTC; cdr3_aa: CASSFMGAGDEQFF
v_call: TRBV7-6; d_call: .; j_call: TRBJ2-1; clone_size: .; cdr3_nt: TGTGCCAGCAGCCCTGGGTTCTATGAGCAGTTCTTC; cdr3_aa: CASSPGFYEQFF
v_call: TRBV4-1; d_call: .; j_call: TRBJ2-2; clone_size: few; cdr3_nt: TGCGCCAGTATAGAAAACACCGGGGAGCTGTTTTTT; cdr3_aa: CASIENTGELFF
v_call: TRBV6-5; d_call: .; j_call: TRBJ1-5; clone_size: few; cdr3_nt: TGTGCCAGCAGTTACTCGCGTAATCAGCCCCAGCATTTT; cdr3_aa: CASSYSRNQPQHF
v_call: TRBV7-8; d_call: .; j_call: TRBJ1-1; clone_size: many; cdr3_nt: TGTGCCAGCAGCTTATCCGGGAACACTGAAGCTTTCTTT; cdr3_aa: CASSLSGNTEAFF
v_call: TRBV20-1; d_call: .; j_call: TRBJ1-2; clone_size: few; cdr3_nt: TGCAGTGCTAGTGTTGACCTATCTGGCTACACCTTC; cdr3_aa: CSASVDLSGYTF
v_call: TRBV6-5; d_call: .; j_call: TRBJ1-6; clone_size: .; cdr3_nt: TGTGCCAGCGGATATACAGGCAATTATAATTCACCCCTCCACTTT; cdr3_aa: CASGYTGNYNSPLHF
v_call: TRBV7-8; d_call: .; j_call: TRBJ2-7; clone_size: few; cdr3_nt: TGTGCCAGCAGCTTCAACTGGGGGGGGGCCTCCTACGAGCAGTACTTC; cdr3_aa: CASSFNWGGASYEQYF
v_call: TRBV5-4; d_call: .; j_call: TRBJ2-1; clone_size: few; cdr3_nt: TGTGCCAGCAGCCCCGGCCCAATTAGCTCCTACAATGAGCAGTTCTTC; cdr3_aa: CASSPGPISSYNEQFF
v_call: TRBV6-1; d_call: .; j_call: TRBJ2-5; clone_size: .; cdr3_nt: TGTGCCAGCAGTGAAGCCAGGCTTCAAGAGACCCAGTACTTC; cdr3_aa: CASSEARLQETQYF
v_call: TRBV6-1; d_call: TRBD1; j_call: TRBJ1-5; clone_size: few; cdr3_nt: TGTGCCAGCAGAACCGACAGGGGACTTCAGCCCCAGCATTTT; cdr3_aa: CASRTDRGLQPQHF
v_call: TRBV3-1; d_call: .; j_call: TRBJ1-2; clone_size: .; cdr3_nt: TGTGCCAGCAGCCAAACTCTCAGGGGCTATGGCTACACCTTC; cdr3_aa: CASSQTLRGYGYTF
v_call: TRBV7-3; d_call: .; j_call: TRBJ1-1; clone_size: few; cdr3_nt: TGTGCCAGCAGCCCGATTGGGGGTGGCACTGAAGCTTTCTTT; cdr3_aa: CASSPIGGGTEAFF
v_call: TRBV7-9; d_call: .; j_call: TRBJ2-7; clone_size: .; cdr3_nt: TGTGCCAGCAGCTTTTCGACGGACTACGAGCAGTACTTC; cdr3_aa: CASSFSTDYEQYF
v_call: TRBV7-6; d_call: TRBD1; j_call: TRBJ1-2; clone_size: .; cdr3_nt: TGTGCCAGCAGCTTAGCTATCCGGGACAGGGAGTTCTATGGCTACACCTTC; cdr3_aa: CASSLAIRDREFYGYTF
v_call: TRBV5-5; d_call: .; j_call: TRBJ1-1; clone_size: many; cdr3_nt: TGTGCCAGCAGCTTGGGGTCAAACACTGAAGCTTTCTTT; cdr3_aa: CASSLGSNTEAFF
v_call: TRBV7-8; d_call: .; j_call: TRBJ2-5; clone_size: few; cdr3_nt: TGTGCCAGCAGATCGATGGAGACCCAGTACTTC; cdr3_aa: CASRSMETQYF
v_call: TRBV15; d_call: .; j_call: TRBJ2-7; clone_size: .; cdr3_nt: TGTGCCACCAGCAGAGATTCGTGGCAGCGCTCGGGCCACGAGCAGTACTTC; cdr3_aa: CATSRDSWQRSGHEQYF